This TCR beta chain was obtained from a study of immune heterogeneity within non-small cell lung tumors. Study background: Classification of the tumors gave several squamous cell carcinomas, around 9 non-squamous carcinomas and 1 not otherwise specified. Findings and caveats of the study: Largely, high-frequency T-cell receptor beta clonotypes differed from one individual patient to another.

The CDR3 covers 17 residues. Germline lookup yields CDR1 SGHRS and CDR2 YFSETQ. TCR beta CDR3 was amplified by multiplex PCR, first round 10 to 11 cycles, 32 V and 13 J primers. One entry per CDR3 protein results from TCRdb running MiXCR on the multiplex PCR reads. The sample holds some 15,000 distinct CDR3 sequences, over 25% seen once. Bulk tumor genomic DNA (approximately 640 ng per sample) served as template. Several biopsies per primary tumor, spaced far apart, were taken during surgery. Patients had untreated, newly diagnosed non-small cell lung cancer and underwent curative surgery. The donors had newly diagnosed non-small cell lung cancer and underwent surgery intended to cure it. This clonotype was seen a handful of times. Its antigen is unknown. Relative to the germline gene, one junction end is altered; a read error may explain this.

The V gene is TRBV5-1, the J gene TRBJ2-1, with 15 bases fitting TRBD2. The receptor comes from a woman between 50 and 59 years old with non-small cell lung cancer. Sequenced: lung tumor tissue. The CDR3 region has the DNA TGCGCCAGCAGCTTGGCCATGGGACTAGCGGGAGGAAATGAGCATTTCTTC. Translation: CASSLAMGLAGGNEHFF.